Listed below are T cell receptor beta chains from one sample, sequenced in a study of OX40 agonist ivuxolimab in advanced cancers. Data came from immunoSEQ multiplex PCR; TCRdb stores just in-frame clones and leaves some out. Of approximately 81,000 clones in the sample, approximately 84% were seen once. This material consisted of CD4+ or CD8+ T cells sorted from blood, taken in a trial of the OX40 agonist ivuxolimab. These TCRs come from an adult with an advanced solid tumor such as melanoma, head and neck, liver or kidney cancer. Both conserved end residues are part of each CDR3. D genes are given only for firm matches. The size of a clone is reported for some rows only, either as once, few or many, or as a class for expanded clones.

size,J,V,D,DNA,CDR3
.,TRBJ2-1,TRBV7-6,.,TGTGCCAGCAGCTCCAGACCTACCAGCAACCCCAGCTCCTACAATGAGCAGTTCTTC,CASSSRPTSNPSSYNEQFF
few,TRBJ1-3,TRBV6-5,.,TGTGCCAGCAGTCTTCAGGGGTTGGGAAACACCATATATTTT,CASSLQGLGNTIYF
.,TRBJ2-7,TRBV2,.,TGTGCCAGCCGTAGGGGGGGCAGCTCCTACGAGCAGTACTTC,CASRRGGSSYEQYF
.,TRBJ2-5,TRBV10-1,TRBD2,TGCGCCAGCAGTGATCAGTCTAGCGGGACGGAAGAGACCCAGTACTTC,CASSDQSSGTEETQYF
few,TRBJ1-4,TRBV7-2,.,TGTGCCAGCAGCATCGGTAATGAAAAACTGTTTTTT,CASSIGNEKLFF
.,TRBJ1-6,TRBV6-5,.,TGTGCCAGCAGTTACTCCGGGATATCTAATTCACCCCTCCACTTT,CASSYSGISNSPLHF
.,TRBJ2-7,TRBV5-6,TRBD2,TGTGCCAGCAACACTCAGGGGACTAGCGGGTACTACGAGCAGTACTTC,CASNTQGTSGYYEQYF
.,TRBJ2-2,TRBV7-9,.,TGTGCCAGCAGCTTAGCGGGAGCCGGGGAGCTGTTTTTT,CASSLAGAGELFF
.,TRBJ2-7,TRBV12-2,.,TGTGCGGGCGGAGCCCATGTCGAGCAGTACTTC,CAGGAHVEQYF
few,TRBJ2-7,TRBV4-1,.,TGCGCCAGCAGCCAGGGTCGCAGCTACGAGCAGTACTTC,CASSQGRSYEQYF
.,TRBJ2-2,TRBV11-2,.,TGTGCCAGCAGCCACGGGCGATCCGGGGAGCTGTTTTTT,CASSHGRSGELFF
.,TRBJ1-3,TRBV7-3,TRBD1,TGTGCCAGCAGCTTAAGCGGGACAGGGGGCGGAAACACCATATATTTT,CASSLSGTGGGNTIYF
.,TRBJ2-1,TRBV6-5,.,TGTGCCAGCAGTGTCCAGGGTGTTGGGTATGAGCAGTTCTTC,CASSVQGVGYEQFF
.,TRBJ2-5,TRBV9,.,TGTGCCAGCAGCGACCGACAGGGAGGGAGAGAGACCCAGTACTTC,CASSDRQGGRETQYF
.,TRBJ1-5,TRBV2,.,TGTGCCAGCAGTGAAGGAATAAGTCAGCCCCAGCATTTT,CASSEGISQPQHF
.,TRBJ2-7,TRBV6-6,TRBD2,TGTGCCAGCAGCCCCGGGGGGGGGAACGAGCAGTACTTC,CASSPGGGNEQYF
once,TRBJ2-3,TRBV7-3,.,TGTGCCAGCAGCTTATCGGGGATCAGTAATACGCAGTATTTT,CASSLSGISNTQYF
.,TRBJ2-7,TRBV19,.,TGTGCCAGTAGTATCGGCCCGGGTCCATCCTACGAGCAGTACTTC,CASSIGPGPSYEQYF
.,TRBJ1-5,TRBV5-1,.,TGCGCCAGCAGGCCCGGGACCGCAAGCAATCAGCCCCAGCATTTT,CASRPGTASNQPQHF
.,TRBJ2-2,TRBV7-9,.,TGTGCCGGACAAGTGGGGTACACCGGGGAGCTGTTTTTT,CAGQVGYTGELFF